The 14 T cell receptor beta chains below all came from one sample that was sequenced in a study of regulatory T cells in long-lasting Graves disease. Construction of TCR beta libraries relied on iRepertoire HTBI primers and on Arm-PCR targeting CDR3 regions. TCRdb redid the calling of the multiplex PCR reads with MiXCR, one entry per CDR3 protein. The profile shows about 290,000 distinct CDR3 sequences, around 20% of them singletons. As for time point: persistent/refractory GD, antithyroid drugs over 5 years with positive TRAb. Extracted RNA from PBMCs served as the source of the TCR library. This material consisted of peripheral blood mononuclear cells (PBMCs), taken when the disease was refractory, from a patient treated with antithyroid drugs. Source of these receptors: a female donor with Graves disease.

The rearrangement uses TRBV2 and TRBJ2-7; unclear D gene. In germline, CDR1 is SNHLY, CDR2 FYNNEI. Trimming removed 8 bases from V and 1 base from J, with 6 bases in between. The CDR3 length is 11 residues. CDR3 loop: CASGDSYEQYF. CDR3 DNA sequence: TGTGCCAGCGGGGATTCCTACGAGCAGTACTTC.

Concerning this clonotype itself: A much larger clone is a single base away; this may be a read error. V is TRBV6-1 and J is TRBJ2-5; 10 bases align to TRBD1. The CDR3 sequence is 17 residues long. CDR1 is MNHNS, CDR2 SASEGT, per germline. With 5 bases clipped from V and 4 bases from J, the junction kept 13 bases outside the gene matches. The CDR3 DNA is TGTGCCAGCAGTAAGGCCCCCATAGGGACAGGGGCAGAGACCCAGTACTTC. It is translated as CASSKAPIGTGAETQYF.

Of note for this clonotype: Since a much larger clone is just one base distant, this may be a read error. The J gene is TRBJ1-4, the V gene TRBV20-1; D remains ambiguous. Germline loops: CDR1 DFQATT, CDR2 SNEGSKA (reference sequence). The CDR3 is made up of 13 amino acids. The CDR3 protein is CGARHGNNEKLFF. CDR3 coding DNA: TGCGGTGCTAGACATGGGAATAATGAAAAACTGTTTTTT.

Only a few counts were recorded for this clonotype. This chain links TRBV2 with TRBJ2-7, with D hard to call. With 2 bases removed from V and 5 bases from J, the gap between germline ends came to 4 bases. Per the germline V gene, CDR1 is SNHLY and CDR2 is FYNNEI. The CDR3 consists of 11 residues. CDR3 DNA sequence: TGTGCCAGCAGTGAAATGAACGAGCAGTACTTC. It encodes CASSEMNEQYF.

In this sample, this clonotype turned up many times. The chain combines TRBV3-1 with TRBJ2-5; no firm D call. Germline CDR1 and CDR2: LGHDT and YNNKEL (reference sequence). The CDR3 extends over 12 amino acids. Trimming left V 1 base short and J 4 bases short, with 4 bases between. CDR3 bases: TGTGCCAGCAGCCAAGTACGAGAGACCCAGTACTTC. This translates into CASSQVRETQYF.

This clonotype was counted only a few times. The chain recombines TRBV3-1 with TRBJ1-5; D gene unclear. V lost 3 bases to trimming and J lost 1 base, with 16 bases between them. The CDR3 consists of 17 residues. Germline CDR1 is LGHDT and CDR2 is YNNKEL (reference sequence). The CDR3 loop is CASSHSLGRLSNQPQHF. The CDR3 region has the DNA TGTGCCAGCAGCCATTCCCTGGGCAGGTTGAGCAATCAGCCCCAGCATTTT. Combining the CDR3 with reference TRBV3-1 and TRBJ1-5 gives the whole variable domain DTAVSQTPKYLVTQMGNDKSIKCEQNLGHDTMYWYKQDSKKFLKIMFSYNNKELIINETVPNRFSPKSPDKAHLNLHINSLELGDSAVYFCASSHSLGRLSNQPQHFGDGTRLSIL.

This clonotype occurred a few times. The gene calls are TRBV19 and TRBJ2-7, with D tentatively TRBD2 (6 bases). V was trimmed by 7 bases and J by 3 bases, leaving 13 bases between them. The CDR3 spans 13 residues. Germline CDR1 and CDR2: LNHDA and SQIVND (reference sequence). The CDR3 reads CASTTRGSYEQYF. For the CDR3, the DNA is TGTGCCAGTACCACCCGGGGGAGCTACGAGCAGTACTTC. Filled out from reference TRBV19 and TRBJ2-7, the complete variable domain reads DGGITQSPKYLFRKEGQNVTLSCEQNLNHDAMYWYRQDPGQGLRLIYYSQIVNDFQKGDIAEGYSVSREKKESFPLTVTSAQKNPTAFYLCASTTRGSYEQYFGPGTRLTVT.

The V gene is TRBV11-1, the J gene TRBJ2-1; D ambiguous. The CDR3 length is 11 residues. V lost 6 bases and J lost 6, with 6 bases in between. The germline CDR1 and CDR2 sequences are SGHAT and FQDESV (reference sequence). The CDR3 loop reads CASSISNEQFF. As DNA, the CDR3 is TGTGCCAGCAGTATTAGCAATGAGCAGTTCTTC.

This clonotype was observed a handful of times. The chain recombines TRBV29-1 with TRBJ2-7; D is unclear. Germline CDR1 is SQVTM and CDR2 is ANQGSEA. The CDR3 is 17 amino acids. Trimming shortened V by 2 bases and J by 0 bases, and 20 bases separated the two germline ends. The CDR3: CSVESLAGPHSSYEQYF. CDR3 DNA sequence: TGCAGCGTTGAAAGTCTTGCAGGACCTCATAGCTCCTACGAGCAGTACTTC.

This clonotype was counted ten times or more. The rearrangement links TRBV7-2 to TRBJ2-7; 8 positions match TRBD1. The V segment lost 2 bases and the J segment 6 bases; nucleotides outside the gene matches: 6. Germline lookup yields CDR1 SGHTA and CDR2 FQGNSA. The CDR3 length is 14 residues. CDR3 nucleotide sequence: TGTGCCAGCAGCTTACTTATACAGGGGGGCGAGCAGTACTTC. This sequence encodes CASSLLIQGGEQYF.

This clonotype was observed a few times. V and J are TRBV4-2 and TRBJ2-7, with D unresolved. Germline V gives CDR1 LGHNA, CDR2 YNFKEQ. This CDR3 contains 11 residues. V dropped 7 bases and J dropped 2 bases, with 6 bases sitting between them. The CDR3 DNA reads TGTGCCAGCAACGGAACCTACGAGCAGTACTTC. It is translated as CASNGTYEQYF.

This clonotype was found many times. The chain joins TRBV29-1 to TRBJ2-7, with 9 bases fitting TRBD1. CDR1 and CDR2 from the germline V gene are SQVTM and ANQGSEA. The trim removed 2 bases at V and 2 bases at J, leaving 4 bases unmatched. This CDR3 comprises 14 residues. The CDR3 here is CSVETGGFTYEQYF. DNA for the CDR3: TGCAGCGTTGAAACAGGGGGCTTCACCTACGAGCAGTACTTC.

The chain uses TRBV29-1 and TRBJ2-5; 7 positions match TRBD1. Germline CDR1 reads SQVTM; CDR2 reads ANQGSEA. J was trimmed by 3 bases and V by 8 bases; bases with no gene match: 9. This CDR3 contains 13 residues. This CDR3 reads CSTNDRVKETQYF. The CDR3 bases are TGCAGCACGAATGACAGGGTGAAAGAGACCCAGTACTTC.

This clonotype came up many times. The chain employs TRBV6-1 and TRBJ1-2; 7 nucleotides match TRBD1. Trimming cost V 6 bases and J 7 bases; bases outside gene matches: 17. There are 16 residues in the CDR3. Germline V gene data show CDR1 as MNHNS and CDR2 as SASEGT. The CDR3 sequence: CASRGTVAEANIGYTF. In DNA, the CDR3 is TGTGCCAGCAGGGGGACAGTAGCGGAAGCCAATATTGGCTACACCTTC.